This T cell receptor beta chain was sequenced during a study of cytomegalovirus exposure and HLA in healthy donors listed by TCRdb under 2017. Regarding the study in general: An earlier analysis of 550 to 700 of the donors reported 250 to 300 Gb of sequence data and about 100 million unique TCR beta sequences from around 200 million T cells. About 300 gigabases of sequencing data and roughly 81 million unique TCR sequences made up an early release that covered several hundred HLA-typed donors. Among the roughly 400 genotyped donors, 81% belonged to the genetic ancestry cluster associated with self-reported Caucasian donors. The study aimed to test whether signatures of past pathogen exposure could be identified by cataloging public T cell receptors. Using immunosequencing, the study profiled T cell repertoires from around 670 subjects and related those repertoires to cytomegalovirus serostatus. Along with the roughly 700-subject first cohort, a separate validation cohort of over a hundred different subjects was used. The study combined high-throughput TCR immunosequencing, statistical association of individual TCRs with disease status, and machine learning to predict cytomegalovirus infection status. In a later analysis, previously published TCR beta repertoires from 550 to 700 donors were re-analyzed and high-resolution HLA genotyping was added so that TCR occurrence patterns could be studied. Rather than drawing on any new phenotypic data, the later analysis identified candidate immune exposures from TCR beta sequences and the way those sequences occurred across donors. An earlier analysis of around 640 of the donors used high-throughput TCR beta sequencing to judge whether each TCR beta V gene segment behaved as functional or pseudogenic. Donor age, sex, ethnicity and CMV serostatus were collected together with the repertoire data. Genome-wide SNP genotypes for about three fifths of the roughly 670 donors were used in a later genetic analysis, which treated that subset as a discovery cohort. All discovery cohort repertoires had been generated using a single sequencing platform. Both class I and class II loci were covered by HLA typing, at four-digit resolution. Typing coverage differed by locus: A, B, C, DRB1 and DQB1 were typed in roughly 620-640 donors, DQA1 in about 500, DPA1 in some 610, and DPB1 in 450 to 490. Because of strong linkage in the cohort, five DR-DQ haplotypes were treated as single units for association and clustering. Among almost 400 genotyped donors of the cohort, an average of around 240,000 unique TCR beta nucleotide sequences were sequenced per donor, roughly 20% of them non-productive.

Paper-wide results and their limitations: It was suggested by the authors that the approach could potentially be generalized to other disease states and immunological phenotypes. Immune exposure information for the cohort was limited to CMV serostatus. A further reported finding was that TCR beta sequences accurately predicted the HLA-A and HLA-B alleles for most subjects in the first cohort. The classifier was reported to diagnose cytomegalovirus status with high specificity and sensitivity in both the original and validation cohorts. When HLA alleles, especially DR and DQ, strongly co-occurred, attributing TCR associations to individual alleles was difficult. The sequencing pipeline was judged likely to have produced a cluster of highly shared sequence variants as a technical artifact. Broadly in line with IMGT annotations, most TCR beta V segments showed up in productive rearrangements about 87% or about 30% of the time in an earlier analysis of a few hundred of the donors. In a later analysis, HLA-associated TCR beta chains showed more clonal expansion and lower generation probabilities than non-associated chains that were equally common. Correlated functional status among segregating V segments might be attributable to linkage disequilibrium, but an unknown experimental factor could not be ruled out. In a later analysis, 16,951 TCR beta sequences were associated with specific HLA alleles at a false discovery rate of 0.05. The presence/absence analyses assumed that sequencing depth was roughly uniform across donors, and that assumption may not be true. According to a later genetic analysis, donors in an Asian-associated ancestry cluster had fewer N-insertions in productive TCRs than the approximately 630-donor mean. Some IMGT-functional V segments, including TRBV6-2 and TRBV6-3, could not be told apart with the 87-base-pair reads, so those segments were excluded. A later analysis found that TCR association rates varied across HLA loci, with DRB1 alleles showing the most associated TCRs and HLA-C alleles the fewest. The study listed approximately 150 TCR beta chains as associated with cytomegalovirus. Most TCR sequences were seen in very few donors, while some public TCRs were found in many individuals. In vitro tests confirmed that a few of the cytomegalovirus-associated TCR beta chains recognize cytomegalovirus antigens. Only TCR beta chains were sequenced in this cohort, and the absence of alpha or paired-chain data limited detectable features. According to a later analysis, parvovirus B19, influenza, CMV and Epstein-Barr virus appeared linked to several top co-occurrence clusters. A later analysis found that most CMV-associated TCR beta chains appeared HLA-restricted, with HLA associations seemingly driven largely by CMV exposure. Some 16 rarely observed V segments, including chromosome 9 orphons, were excluded from the earlier analysis of 550 to 700 of the donors because counts were too low. Because some donors lacked HLA typing at each locus, the association tests relied only on the typed subset. In a later genetic analysis, a missense DCLRE1C variant was associated with V-gene and J-gene trimming of TCR beta chains, and the association was replicated in an independent cohort.

Library generation was performed with the immunoSEQ multiplex PCR assay. The multiplex PCR relied on a mix of 60 forward primers for TCR Vbeta segments and 13 reverse primers for TCR Jbeta segments. A multiplex PCR assay on genomic DNA amplified the CDR3 region of rearranged TCR beta genes. Amplified TCR beta libraries were sequenced as 87-base-pair reads on the Illumina HiSeq System. For the original study's pipeline: In a later analysis, 80 million or so unique TCR beta chains were counted across the 500 to 700 repertoires, and approximately 11 million of these chains were shared by at least two donors. Raw reads were error-corrected and collapsed into unique sequences with a nearest-neighbor algorithm that merged closely related sequences to remove PCR and sequencing errors. Alignment of CDR3 sequences to IMGT reference sequences was used to assign V, D and J gene segments. For a sequence to be retained, a match of at least six nucleotides was required to both a V gene segment and a J gene segment. A rearrangement counted as productive if the CDR3 had no stop codons and remained in frame with V and J, and every other rearrangement counted as non-productive. Following IMGT convention, CDR3 was defined as the stretch from the second conserved V-encoded cysteine to the conserved J-encoded phenylalanine. Sequences without an unambiguous match to a single V gene segment were excluded from the earlier analysis of about 600 of the donors. In an earlier analysis of around 590 of the donors, a V segment was called functional when productive rearrangements were above 56.7%, and segregating when the standard deviation between donors exceeded 5%. A statistical classification framework was developed to diagnose cytomegalovirus status using the catalog of TCR beta chain sequences. V and J gene assignment, in a later analysis, came from comparing TCR nucleotide sequences with IMGT/GENE-DB human TR gene sequences. In a later analysis, CDR3 sequences and most-parsimonious VDJ recombination scenarios were assigned using the TCRdist pipeline. In a later analysis, each TCR beta chain was defined by its CDR3 amino acid sequence together with its V-gene family, and reads without a unique V-gene family were excluded. A later analysis removed over 500 highly shared, low-generation-probability nucleotide sequences to deal with suspected cross-contamination and a sequencing artifact. For each public chain, a later analysis derived a clonal expansion index from normalized ranks of inferred template counts within each repertoire. A later analysis computed generation probabilities with a VDJ recombination model fitted to out-of-frame rearrangements, and checked the results against IGoR. Hypergeometric tests were used in a later analysis to score TCR-TCR, TCR-HLA and TCR-CMV co-occurrence, with a repertoire-size bias correction applied to the TCR pairs. In a later analysis, false discovery rates were estimated by permuting HLA or CMV assignments 20 times. In a later analysis, co-occurring TCRs were grouped with DBSCAN, and TCRdist sequence similarity was added when clustering was performed within HLA-allele-positive subsets. Co-occurrence clustering excluded repertoires with fewer than 30,000 or more than 120,000 public chains, plus five with anomalous nucleotide sharing. TCRdb mirrors the immuneACCESS table, restricted to in-frame sequences. Some clones are absent from its copies; in checked studies, under half trace to an unresolved V gene, and the reason for the others is unknown. The V and J calls and clone size are taken from that table; D and trimming were inferred from the DNA. The sample table lists fewer than 250,000 clones, approximately 80% of them with a count of one. Approximately 3.9% of the sample goes to the ten largest clones.

The cohort was made up of about 670 healthy bone marrow donors. At the time of sampling, all cohort members were nominally healthy, though unrecorded immune exposures were likely present. The donor tested CMV seronegative and was one of the 352 seronegative cohort members. Every donor gave a peripheral blood sample, and the peripheral blood mononuclear cells from that sample were used for TCR beta sequencing. The Qiagen DNeasy Blood Extraction Kit was used to extract genomic DNA from the blood cell samples. This clone was counted once. It has no known antigen specificity. No base qualities exist here, and no much larger clone lies one base off it. CDR1 and CDR2 are drawn from the germline V gene: MNHEY, SVGAGI. The trim is 1 base for V and 7 bases for J, with a gap of 14 bases between the germline ends. The CDR3, cysteine through phenylalanine, is 16 amino acids long. The DNA shown is the 48-base CDR3, in frame from base 1.

The rearranged segments are TRBV6-5 and TRBJ1-6, and perhaps TRBD1 as D gene, on 5 matching bases. Sequencing input: PBMCs. This sequence originates from a male donor in good health and CMV-seronegative. The CDR3 reads CASSYYGGSPNSPLHF. The DNA is TGTGCCAGCAGTTACTACGGGGGATCACCGAATTCACCCCTCCACTTT.